The 6 T cell receptor beta chains given below trace back to one sample, sequenced in a study of T cell changes during pregnancy in multiple sclerosis. Only in-frame clones appear in the TCRdb table, and some are missing; sequencing was by immunoSEQ multiplex PCR. Seen here are about 56,000 clones, approximately 91% observed once, and the top ten hold 0.35% to 0.45%. This sample comprised CD4+ T cells from peripheral blood mononuclear cells, obtained in the third trimester of pregnancy. The receptors were sampled from a female donor with multiple sclerosis, enrolled in a pregnancy study.

The chain joins TRBV19 to TRBJ2-3; TRBD1 might be the D (6 bases). The CDR3 has 15 residues. Trimming shortened V by 4 bases and J by 2 bases, and 13 bases separated the two germline ends. Germline CDR1 and CDR2: LNHDA and SQIVND (reference sequence). The CDR3 here is CASSTGRGYTDTQYF. The CDR3 DNA is TGTGCCAGTAGTACCGGCAGGGGCTACACAGATACGCAGTATTTT.

The chain recombines TRBV10-3 with TRBJ1-2; 8 nucleotides line up with TRBD1. Trimming at V came to 5 bases and at J to 5 bases, leaving 7 bases not matched to a gene. The CDR3 spans 14 residues. Germline CDR1 and CDR2: ENHRY and SYGVKD. CDR3 sequence reads: CAISRQGIGYGYTF. The CDR3 nucleotides are TGTGCCATCAGTAGACAGGGGATCGGTTATGGCTACACCTTC.

This chain uses TRBV10-1 with TRBJ2-5; a weak D match, TRBD1 (6 bases). V was clipped by 3 bases and J by 5 bases, with 10 bases between them. The CDR3 has 13 residues. Germline lookup yields CDR1 WNHNN and CDR2 SYGVQD (reference sequence). For the CDR3, the DNA is TGCGCCAGCAGTGAAAACAGGGCGGAGACCCAGTACTTC. Amino acids: CASSENRAETQYF.

This chain connects TRBV4-3 to TRBJ1-3; D call uncertain. CDR3 length: 15 residues. V was cut by 4 bases and J by 1 base, with 11 bases left in between. CDR1 and CDR2 (germline): LGHNA, YSLEER. CDR3 protein: CASSPQTPSGNTIYF. DNA of the CDR3: TGCGCCAGCAGCCCTCAGACTCCTTCTGGAAACACCATATATTTT.

The chain combines TRBV19 with TRBJ2-7, with D perhaps TRBD1 (7 bases). The germline gives CDR1 LNHDA, CDR2 SQIVND (reference sequence). The V end was cut by 6 bases, the J end by 5 bases, with 17 bases between. The CDR3 contains 14 residues. CDR3 region: CASRRQGGGHEQYF. CDR3 sequence (DNA): TGTGCCAGTAGACGACAGGGAGGCGGGCACGAGCAGTACTTC.

The rearrangement links TRBV5-1 to TRBJ2-1; 8 nucleotides line up with TRBD2. Losses at the gene ends were 6 bases for V and 4 bases for J; bases not matched to a gene: 9. The germline V gene encodes CDR1 SGHRS and CDR2 YFSETQ. The CDR3 sequence is 15 residues long. CDR3 in DNA: TGCGCCAGCATCGATGGGCGGGGGGCTTACAATGAGCAGTTCTTC. Its translation: CASIDGRGAYNEQFF.